This T cell receptor beta chain appears in the sequencing data of a study of T cell responses to AZD1222 COVID-19 vaccine. Generated by immunoSEQ multiplex PCR, the TCRdb table keeps only in-frame clones and is missing some. The sample shows roughly 120,000 clones, roughly 90% of them seen only once. The CDR3 extends over 16 amino acids. Germline V CDR1 and CDR2: SGDLS, YYNGEE. The J segment lost 2 bases and the V segment lost 3 bases, leaving 7 bases of the junction unmatched. Comment on this clone: Its antigen is unidentified.

Study-wide findings and caveats: Spike-specific TCR repertoires showed rising breadth and depth after two AZD1222 doses.

The chain uses TRBV9 and TRBJ2-2, with TRBD1 matching 7 bases. Sequences were derived from peripheral blood, sampled 28 days after the second AZD1222 dose. The receptor comes from an adult who received the AZD1222 COVID-19 vaccine. CDR3 residues: CASSARGQPNTGELFF. CDR3 DNA sequence: TGTGCCAGCAGCGCCCGGGGACAGCCAAACACCGGGGAGCTGTTTTTT. The whole variable domain, remainder taken from reference TRBV9 and TRBJ2-2, is DSGVTQTPKHLITATGQRVTLRCSPRSGDLSVYWYQQSLDQGLQFLIQYYNGEERAKGNILERFSAQQFPDLHSELNLSSLELGDSALYFCASSARGQPNTGELFFGEGSRLTVL.